The clone carrying this T cell receptor beta chain was picked up a small number of times. Its antigen is as yet unknown. The library was made from cDNA and included unique molecular identifiers. Input amounts of about 0.85 to 10 million T cells were used. These gave about 500,000 cDNA molecules, so each molecule approximated one T cell. TCRdb re-called the PCR reads through MiXCR, storing one row per CDR3 protein. The sample records fewer than 550,000 distinct CDR3 sequences, 34% being singletons. The data stem from a study of post-analysis software for immune sequencing data. The CDR3 covers 15 residues. CDR1 MDHEN and CDR2 SYDVKM come from the germline V gene. Germline trimming cut 5 bases from V and 4 bases from J; bases unmatched to any gene: 10. Whole-study results and caveats: Those with multiple sclerosis, the patient group, showed significantly lower normalized Chao1 diversity than controls. Clustering by F measure revealed strong co-clustering among samples prepared together in one batch. Among five TRBV segments more frequent in patients than controls were TRBV5-6, TRBV5-1 and TRBV20-1.

The material sequenced was blood. The TCR sequence derives from a girl under 18 with multiple sclerosis. The chain recombines TRBV28 with TRBJ1-2; 7 positions match TRBD1. The CDR3 nucleotides read TGTGCCAGCAGTGTCACAGGGGTTTCAGGCTATGGCTACACCTTC. It encodes CASSVTGVSGYGYTF.